The following is a TCR beta chain sequence with its context. TCRdb re-called the 5' RACE reads with MiXCR, one entry per CDR3 protein. The top ten clones hold 30% to 40% of a sample with about 130,000 distinct CDR3 sequences, around 9.8% of them seen once. Trimming shortened V by 3 bases and J by 3 bases, and 9 bases separated the two germline ends. Germline V CDR1 and CDR2: KGHSH, LQKENI. The CDR3 has 13 amino acids. These data originate in a study of T cells after yellow fever vaccination. The wider study: Fractions of low cell number were prepared using SMART-Seq v4 Ultra Low Input.

The chain has TRBV18 and TRBJ2-7; D call uncertain. The source is a man in his late teens or twenties who received the YFV17D yellow fever vaccine. The source was CD8+ T cells sorted from PBMCs, collected on the day of the yellow fever booster vaccination. The CDR3: CASSPSDGYEQYV. In nucleotides, the CDR3 is TGTGCCAGCTCACCCTCTGACGGCTACGAGCAGTACGTC.